This T cell receptor beta chain stems from a study of blood T cell repertoires in COVID-19. Study as a whole: Donors in the United States, Italy and Spain gave samples during acute or convalescent COVID-19.

This clone was detected only once. The CDR3 spans 13 residues. Per the germline V gene, CDR1 is LNHDA and CDR2 is SQIVND (reference sequence). The germline V and J ends were trimmed by 0 bases and 4 bases, with 6 bases remaining between them. In the original analysis: Estimates of nucleated cell counts were drawn from the amplification of reference gene primers. Sequenced by immunoSEQ multiplex PCR; TCRdb stores in-frame clones only, minus some. V, J and clone size derive from that table, while D and trimming were established from the DNA sequence. The profile shows about 300,000 clones, 80% to 90% of them singletons.

The V gene is TRBV19, the J gene TRBJ1-1, with D perhaps TRBD1 (5 bases). Material: peripheral blood. This clonotype was obtained from a woman aged 45-65 years with acute or convalescent COVID-19. The CDR3 is CASSIEGGTEAFF. The CDR3 nucleotides are TGTGCCAGTAGTATAGAGGGGGGCACTGAAGCTTTCTTT.